Each of the 6 T cell receptor beta chains below was sequenced from the same sample in a study of cytomegalovirus exposure and HLA in healthy donors. PCR amplification relied on 60 Vbeta primers (plus 13 Jbeta primers). Measured with immunoSEQ multiplex PCR; TCRdb has only the in-frame clones, and not every one. The sample carries 150,000 or so clones, over 65% recorded once. The specimen sequenced was PBMCs. These receptors were taken from a middle-aged man in good health and CMV-seropositive.

V usage is TRBV6-5 and J usage is TRBJ2-2; D is perhaps TRBD2 (6 bases). This CDR3 comprises 12 residues. Between the trimmed V and J ends, which lost 4 bases and 9 bases, there was a span of 9 bases. The germline V gene has CDR1 MNHEY and CDR2 SVGAGI. CDR3 nucleotides: TGTGCCAGCAGTTTTAGCGGCCGGGAGCTGTTTTTT. Translated: CASSFSGRELFF.

The count of this clone is one. The chain joins TRBV7-2 to TRBJ2-1; TRBD1 agrees at 8 bases. This CDR3 spans 15 amino acids. Germline V gene data show CDR1 as SGHTA and CDR2 as FQGNSA. The V and J ends lost 3 bases and 8 bases, in that order; junction bases with no gene match: 9. The CDR3 DNA reads as TGTGCCAGCAGCTTGGACAGGGTGGTTAGCTATGAGCAGTTCTTC. It encodes CASSLDRVVSYEQFF.

The chain carries TRBV7-9 and TRBJ1-4; D is perhaps TRBD1 (5 bases). Per the germline V gene, CDR1 is SEHNR and CDR2 is FQNEAQ (reference sequence). The V and J ends lost 3 bases and 3 bases respectively, with 8 bases between them. CDR3 length: 14 amino acids. CDR3 amino acids: CASSFRVSNEKLFF. The CDR3 bases are TGTGCCAGCAGCTTCAGGGTTTCTAATGAAAAACTGTTTTTT.

The V and J genes are TRBV6-1 and TRBJ1-1, with D possibly being TRBD1 (6 bases). The CDR3 contains 11 residues. Per germline, CDR1 MNHNS and CDR2 SASEGT. Between the trimmed V and J ends, which lost 6 bases and 8 bases, there was a span of 10 bases. This CDR3 reads CASRGGLEAFF. CDR3 DNA: TGTGCCAGCAGAGGGGGTTTAGAAGCTTTCTTT.

Details on this clone: Other nucleotide sequences in the sample specify the same CDR3. V gene TRBV27 combines with J gene TRBJ2-7, with TRBD2 as a possible D gene (6 bases). V shed 5 bases and J shed 6 bases, with 14 bases lying between them. Germline V gives CDR1 MNHEY, CDR2 SMNVEV (reference sequence). This CDR3 region has 13 residues. DNA of the CDR3: TGTGCCAGCAGTCCGGGGGTCGGGGGCGAGCAGTACTTC. Translating gives CASSPGVGGEQYF.

This chain connects TRBV27 to TRBJ2-7; TRBD2 agrees at 10 bases. Germline V gene sequence: CDR1 MNHEY, CDR2 SMNVEV (reference sequence). The CDR3 spans 17 residues. Unmatched junction bases numbered 10, after V lost 1 base and J lost 4 bases. The chain's CDR3 is CASSLFSGSSGSYEQYF. The CDR3 region has the DNA TGTGCCAGCAGTTTATTCTCGGGATCTAGCGGGAGTTACGAGCAGTACTTC.